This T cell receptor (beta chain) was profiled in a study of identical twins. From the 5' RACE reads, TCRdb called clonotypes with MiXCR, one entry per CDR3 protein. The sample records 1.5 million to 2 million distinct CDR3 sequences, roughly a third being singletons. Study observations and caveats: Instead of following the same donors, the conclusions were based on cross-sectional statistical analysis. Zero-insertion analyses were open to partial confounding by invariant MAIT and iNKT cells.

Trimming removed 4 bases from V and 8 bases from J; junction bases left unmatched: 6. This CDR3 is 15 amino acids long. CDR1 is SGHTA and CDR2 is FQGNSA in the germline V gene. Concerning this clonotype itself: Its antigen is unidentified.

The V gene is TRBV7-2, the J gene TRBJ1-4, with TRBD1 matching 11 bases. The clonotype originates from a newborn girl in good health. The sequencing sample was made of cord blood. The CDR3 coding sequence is TGTGCCAGCAGCTCACGGACAGGGGGCAGGGAAAAACTGTTTTTT. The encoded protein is CASSSRTGGREKLFF.